The 9 T cell receptor beta chains listed next were all sequenced from one sample in a study of blood T cell repertoires in COVID-19. The data were produced by immunoSEQ multiplex PCR, yet TCRdb's version contains in-frame clones alone and is incomplete. Of roughly 250,000 clones listed, 85% to 90% are singletons. Sequenced: PBMCs or T cells enriched from blood (not recorded which). The receptor set was obtained from a woman aged 45 to 65 who had recovered from COVID-19.

This clone has just one count. J is TRBJ1-2 and V is TRBV28; 9 bases line up with TRBD1. Unmatched junction bases numbered 14, after V lost 8 bases and J lost 7 bases. From germline, CDR1 is MDHEN and CDR2 SYDVKM. This CDR3 region has 15 residues. Written as DNA, the CDR3 is TGTGCCAGCGGCAAGGCAGGACAGGGGTTCAGTGGCTACACCTTC. This codes for CASGKAGQGFSGYTF.

A remark on this clone: This CDR3 is also generated by other DNA sequences in the sample. This rearrangement joins TRBV7-2 to TRBJ1-5; D ambiguous. The germline V and J ends were trimmed by 1 base and 0 bases, with 10 bases remaining between them. Per the germline V gene, CDR1 is SGHTA and CDR2 is FQGNSA. This CDR3 spans 16 amino acids. CDR3 coding DNA: TGTGCCAGCAGCTTAGTTGGAACAGTTAGCAATCAGCCCCAGCATTTT. Its protein product is CASSLVGTVSNQPQHF.

This chain's CDR3 is CASSSRRYNSPLHF. CDR3 DNA sequence: TGTGCCAGCAGTAGCCGCCGATATAATTCACCCCTCCACTTT. The V and J genes are TRBV28 and TRBJ1-6; D is uncertain. V shed 5 bases and J shed 4 bases, with 9 bases lying between them. Germline V gives CDR1 MDHEN, CDR2 SYDVKM. CDR3 size: 14 residues.

The chain combines TRBV6-4 with TRBJ2-3; 11 nucleotides line up with TRBD2. J gave up 2 bases and V 2 bases, and 3 bases lay outside the gene matches. This CDR3 spans 16 amino acids. Germline CDR1 and CDR2: MRHNA and SNTAGT. CDR3 protein: CASSDIAGGPTDTQYF. The CDR3 coding sequence is TGTGCCAGCAGTGACATAGCGGGAGGGCCCACAGATACGCAGTATTTT.

The chain links TRBV9 to TRBJ2-3, with TRBD2 matching 9 bases. Germline V CDR1 and CDR2: SGDLS, YYNGEE. The V segment lost 0 bases and the J segment 1 base; nucleotides outside the gene matches: 6. The CDR3 runs 17 residues. The CDR3 DNA reads TGTGCCAGCAGCGTAGTTGGTAGCGGGAGTGGCACAGATACGCAGTATTTT. It encodes CASSVVGSGSGTDTQYF. The full variable domain, its missing parts supplied by reference TRBV9 and TRBJ2-3, is DSGVTQTPKHLITATGQRVTLRCSPRSGDLSVYWYQQSLDQGLQFLIQYYNGEERAKGNILERFSAQQFPDLHSELNLSSLELGDSALYFCASSVVGSGSGTDTQYFGPGTRLTVL.

The chain recombines TRBV5-1 with TRBJ2-2, with 12 nucleotides matching TRBD2. Trimming at V came to 0 bases and at J to 7 bases, leaving 16 bases not matched to a gene. This CDR3 contains 20 residues. CDR1 is SGHRS and CDR2 is YFSETQ in the germline V gene. CDR3 nucleotides: TGCGCCAGCAGCTTGGCCTTGACTAGCGGGAGTTTTGAAGTGGGCGGGGAGCTGTTTTTT. Translating gives CASSLALTSGSFEVGGELFF.

The chain carries TRBV19 and TRBJ1-5; D perhaps matches TRBD1 (5 bases). CDR1 and CDR2 (germline): LNHDA, SQIVND (reference sequence). This CDR3 spans 18 amino acids. The germline V and J ends were trimmed by 4 bases and 0 bases, with 19 bases remaining between them. This CDR3 is CASSSPPDRLYSNQPQHF. CDR3 nucleotide sequence: TGTGCCAGTAGTAGCCCTCCCGACAGACTCTATAGCAATCAGCCCCAGCATTTT.

This clone was recorded once. V and J are TRBV29-1 and TRBJ2-5, with a possible D match to TRBD1 (6 bases). The V gene's germline CDR1 is SQVTM and CDR2 ANQGSEA. The CDR3 loop spans 17 amino acids. V was clipped by 5 bases and J by 3 bases, with 25 bases between them. The CDR3 reads CSVKRPYFWDNEETQYF. Written as DNA, the CDR3 is TGCAGCGTTAAACGGCCCTACTTCTGGGACAACGAAGAGACCCAGTACTTC.

This clone was observed a single time. The chain is built from TRBV5-1 and TRBJ1-1, with TRBD1 matching over 11 bases. Germline-derived CDR1 and CDR2 are SGHRS and YFSETQ. The ends lost 3 bases at V and 6 bases at J; junction bases unmatched: 28. This CDR3 spans 22 amino acids. In DNA, the CDR3 is TGCGCCAGCAGCTCCCCCCGGGACAGGGGGACGGTCGGAAGTACGAGGGCCCCTGAAGCTTTCTTT. It specifies CASSSPRDRGTVGSTRAPEAFF.